This T cell receptor (beta chain) was identified during a study of monozygotic twins with cystic fibrosis. Study in general: Library input was about 3 micrograms of fragmented DNA, with approximately 16 PCR cycles.

The table came from immunoSEQ multiplex PCR; TCRdb's copy has only in-frame clones and leaves some out. The repertoire holds around 20,000 clones, 91% seen once, with about 1.4% in the top ten. CDR1 and CDR2 (germline): KGHSH, LQKENI. V was pared by 3 bases and J by 10 bases, with 5 bases of the junction left unmatched. CDR3 length: 14 amino acids. Worth noting for this clone: Its antigen is unidentified.

Whole-study results and caveats: Median Simpson clonality of roughly 0.0093 suggested naive T cells predominated. Shared CDR3 numbers were not associated with age, concordance or severity.

The material sequenced was blood. The chain has TRBV18 and TRBJ1-6; TRBD1 aligns across 8 bases. This clonotype was obtained from a girl aged 2-15 years with cystic fibrosis. The CDR3 here is CASSPDRGGSPLHF. The CDR3, as DNA: TGTGCCAGCTCACCCGACAGGGGAGGGTCACCCCTCCACTTT.